The entry below gives a single T cell receptor beta chain sequence along with its context. Its antigen is unknown. At one of its ends the junction is not consistent with the germline gene, which may arise from a read error. This sample stems from a study of tumor and adjacent non-tumor tissue in lung cancer. Study context: Each sample yielded approximately 4 million productive TCRbeta reads on average.

General study findings and limits: Compared with tumor, normal lung showed significantly lower TCR diversity. Tumor TCR diversity, when higher, was linked to shorter survival. Normal lung showed higher cumulative top 100 clone frequency than tumor.

A modified ARM-PCR protocol with three rounds of nested PCR amplified TCRbeta. MiXCR, applied by TCRdb to the multiplex PCR reads, yields one record per CDR3 protein. In the table there are 98,000 or so distinct CDR3 sequences, more than 80% of which are singletons. This sample's RNA came from whole unsorted tissue. The normal lung tissue was taken more than 3 cm from the tumor edge. The source material was distant non-tumor lung tissue. The clonotype comes from a man aged 55-75 years with small cell lung cancer.

CDR3 in DNA: TGCAGTGCCAAAACGGCAGGGGTGTATCAGCCCCAGTATTTC. Residues: CSAKTAGVYQPQYF. V gene TRBV20-1 combines with J gene TRBJ1-5; D is possibly TRBD1 (6 bases). The CDR3 has 14 amino acids. The germline V gene has CDR1 DFQATT and CDR2 SNEGSKA (reference sequence).